This is a list of T cell receptor beta chains from one sample in a study of human T cells and chemical hapten exposure. One entry per CDR3 protein results from TCRdb running MiXCR on the RACE reads. The table records some 400,000 distinct CDR3 sequences, roughly 4.8% of them present only once. Sequenced material: whole blood, taken in connection with sensitization to the hapten diphenylcyclopropenone (DPC). The receptors were gathered from a woman in her fifties or sixties with alopecia areata. Some clones in this sample may be carry-over from other donors' samples. CDR3s include the opening cysteine and the closing phenylalanine or tryptophan. D genes are given only for firm matches. Clone sizes are given selectively: once, few, many, or a class where the clone is expanded.

clone_size: many
d_call: .
v_call: TRBV6-2/TRBV6-3
j_call: TRBJ1-1
cdr3_aa: CASSYSLLAEAFF
cdr3_nt: TGTGCCAGCAGTTACTCGTTGCTGGCTGAAGCTTTCTTT

clone_size: few
d_call: TRBD1
v_call: TRBV12-3/TRBV12-4
j_call: TRBJ1-1
cdr3_aa: CASSPTGGVTEAFF
cdr3_nt: TGTGCCAGCAGTCCGACAGGGGGCGTCACTGAAGCTTTCTTT

clone_size: .
d_call: .
v_call: TRBV18
j_call: TRBJ1-1
cdr3_aa: CASSPPISSGTTEAFF
cdr3_nt: TGTGCCAGCTCACCACCGATCAGTTCGGGGACCACTGAAGCTTTCTTT

clone_size: .
d_call: .
v_call: TRBV7-9
j_call: TRBJ2-7
cdr3_aa: CASSLGGLLSYEQYF
cdr3_nt: TGTGCCAGCAGCTTAGGGGGCCTCCTCTCCTACGAGCAGTACTTC

clone_size: many
d_call: TRBD2
v_call: TRBV27
j_call: TRBJ2-4
cdr3_aa: CASTRAGADIQYF
cdr3_nt: TGTGCCAGCACCCGAGCGGGGGCGGACATTCAGTACTTC

clone_size: many
d_call: .
v_call: TRBV28
j_call: TRBJ1-1
cdr3_aa: CASIKGRTEAFF
cdr3_nt: TGTGCCAGCATTAAGGGTAGAACTGAAGCTTTCTTT

clone_size: .
d_call: .
v_call: TRBV20-1
j_call: TRBJ2-3
cdr3_aa: CSALGHATDTQYF
cdr3_nt: TGCAGTGCCCTGGGACATGCCACAGATACGCAGTATTTT

clone_size: few
d_call: TRBD1
v_call: TRBV5-4
j_call: TRBJ1-1
cdr3_aa: CASSRSTGGGTEAFF
cdr3_nt: TGTGCCAGCAGCCGCTCGACAGGGGGCGGCACTGAAGCTTTCTTT

clone_size: many
d_call: .
v_call: TRBV20-1
j_call: TRBJ1-2
cdr3_aa: CSAYRGNYGYTF
cdr3_nt: TGCAGTGCTTACCGGGGGAACTATGGCTACACCTTC

clone_size: .
d_call: .
v_call: TRBV10-3
j_call: TRBJ1-1
cdr3_aa: CAISGRDGEAFF
cdr3_nt: TGTGCCATCAGTGGCCGGGACGGCGAAGCTTTCTTT

clone_size: many
d_call: .
v_call: TRBV5-1
j_call: TRBJ1-2
cdr3_aa: CASSSGPNYGYTF
cdr3_nt: TGCGCCAGCAGCTCAGGTCCGAACTATGGCTACACCTTC

clone_size: few
d_call: .
v_call: TRBV29-1
j_call: TRBJ2-6
cdr3_aa: CGGVSGANVLTF
cdr3_nt: TGCGGCGGGGTATCTGGGGCCAACGTCCTGACTTTC

clone_size: .
d_call: TRBD1
v_call: TRBV24-1
j_call: TRBJ1-5
cdr3_aa: CATSGTGNQPQHF
cdr3_nt: TGTGCCACCAGCGGGACAGGGAATCAGCCCCAGCATTTT

clone_size: .
d_call: TRBD2
v_call: TRBV4-1
j_call: TRBJ2-1
cdr3_aa: CASSQETSGASSYNEQFF
cdr3_nt: TGCGCCAGCAGCCAAGAAACTAGCGGGGCTAGCTCCTACAATGAGCAGTTCTTC

clone_size: few
d_call: TRBD1
v_call: TRBV5-1
j_call: TRBJ2-1
cdr3_aa: CASSLGDRANEQFF
cdr3_nt: TGCGCCAGCAGCTTGGGGGACAGGGCCAATGAGCAGTTCTTC

clone_size: many
d_call: .
v_call: TRBV7-9
j_call: TRBJ2-7
cdr3_aa: CASSLLEVSSPYF
cdr3_nt: TGTGCCAGCAGCTTATTAGAAGTTTCATCTCCTTACTTC

clone_size: many
d_call: .
v_call: TRBV6-5
j_call: TRBJ1-1
cdr3_aa: CASGMDTEAFF
cdr3_nt: TGTGCCAGCGGAATGGACACTGAAGCTTTCTTT

clone_size: .
d_call: .
v_call: TRBV7-9
j_call: TRBJ1-6
cdr3_aa: CASSVVWSPLHF
cdr3_nt: TGTGCCAGCAGCGTCGTCTGGTCACCCCTCCACTTT

clone_size: few
d_call: TRBD1
v_call: TRBV6-5
j_call: TRBJ1-4
cdr3_aa: CASSYSTGLAEKLFF
cdr3_nt: TGTGCCAGCAGTTACTCGACAGGGCTCGCTGAAAAACTGTTTTTT

clone_size: few
d_call: .
v_call: TRBV24-1
j_call: TRBJ2-3
cdr3_aa: CATSDYSADTQYF
cdr3_nt: TGTGCCACCAGTGACTACTCCGCAGATACGCAGTATTTT

clone_size: .
d_call: .
v_call: TRBV6-6
j_call: TRBJ1-2
cdr3_aa: CASSSKGSSYGYTF
cdr3_nt: TGTGCCAGCAGCTCCAAGGGGAGCAGCTATGGCTACACCTTC

clone_size: many
d_call: TRBD2
v_call: TRBV11-2
j_call: TRBJ2-4
cdr3_aa: CASSKWASGHQENIQYF
cdr3_nt: TGTGCCAGCAGCAAGTGGGCTAGCGGCCACCAAGAAAACATTCAGTACTTC

clone_size: many
d_call: .
v_call: TRBV4-1
j_call: TRBJ2-3
cdr3_aa: CASSQLGLATPDTQYF
cdr3_nt: TGCGCCAGCAGCCAATTGGGACTGGCTACGCCAGATACGCAGTATTTT

clone_size: .
d_call: .
v_call: TRBV7-2
j_call: TRBJ2-3
cdr3_aa: CASSASPTSDTQYF
cdr3_nt: TGTGCCAGCAGCGCCTCCCCCACCTCGGATACGCAGTATTTT

clone_size: many
d_call: .
v_call: TRBV18
j_call: TRBJ1-1
cdr3_aa: CASSLNRVEAFF
cdr3_nt: TGTGCCAGCTCACTAAACAGGGTTGAAGCTTTCTTT

clone_size: many
d_call: .
v_call: TRBV28
j_call: TRBJ2-7
cdr3_aa: CASLTAGSSYEQYF
cdr3_nt: TGTGCCAGTTTGACCGCCGGGAGCTCCTACGAGCAGTACTTC

clone_size: .
d_call: .
v_call: TRBV3-1
j_call: TRBJ2-7
cdr3_aa: CASSQRLGYEQYF
cdr3_nt: TGTGCCAGCAGCCAGAGACTCGGCTACGAGCAGTACTTC

clone_size: many
d_call: .
v_call: TRBV6-5
j_call: TRBJ1-4
cdr3_aa: CASSYPNRVATNEKLFF
cdr3_nt: TGTGCCAGCAGTTACCCTAACAGGGTTGCAACTAATGAAAAACTGTTTTTT

clone_size: few
d_call: TRBD2
v_call: TRBV7-2
j_call: TRBJ2-3
cdr3_aa: CASSFSSGKPTDTQYF
cdr3_nt: TGTGCCAGCAGCTTCTCTAGCGGGAAGCCCACAGATACGCAGTATTTT

clone_size: few
d_call: .
v_call: TRBV5-5
j_call: TRBJ2-1
cdr3_aa: CASSWESTVYNEQFF
cdr3_nt: TGTGCCAGCAGCTGGGAGAGTACGGTCTACAATGAGCAGTTCTTC

clone_size: .
d_call: .
v_call: TRBV6-5
j_call: TRBJ1-5
cdr3_aa: CASSYSGHGNQPQHF
cdr3_nt: TGTGCCAGCAGTTACTCAGGGCATGGCAATCAGCCCCAGCATTTT

clone_size: .
d_call: TRBD2
v_call: TRBV11-2
j_call: TRBJ2-3
cdr3_aa: CASSPSGSADTQYF
cdr3_nt: TGTGCCAGCAGCCCCAGCGGGAGTGCAGATACGCAGTATTTT

clone_size: .
d_call: .
v_call: TRBV5-4
j_call: TRBJ2-7
cdr3_aa: CASSPRRGAYEQYF
cdr3_nt: TGTGCCAGCAGCCCAAGGAGGGGAGCCTACGAGCAGTACTTC

clone_size: .
d_call: .
v_call: TRBV3-1
j_call: TRBJ2-5
cdr3_aa: CASSQDVKGSEETQYF
cdr3_nt: TGTGCCAGCAGCCAAGACGTCAAGGGATCCGAAGAGACCCAGTACTTC

clone_size: few
d_call: TRBD1
v_call: TRBV12-3/TRBV12-4
j_call: TRBJ1-5
cdr3_aa: CASSGGGYQPQHF
cdr3_nt: TGTGCCAGCAGTGGAGGGGGCTATCAGCCCCAGCATTTT

clone_size: few
d_call: .
v_call: TRBV7-9
j_call: TRBJ1-5
cdr3_aa: CASSLEVADSNQPQHF
cdr3_nt: TGTGCCAGCAGCTTAGAGGTCGCAGATAGCAATCAGCCCCAGCATTTT

clone_size: few
d_call: TRBD2
v_call: TRBV27
j_call: TRBJ2-2
cdr3_aa: CASSTGGSSGRAPGELFF
cdr3_nt: TGTGCCAGCAGTACCGGGGGGTCTAGCGGGAGGGCCCCCGGGGAGCTGTTTTTT

clone_size: many
d_call: .
v_call: TRBV3-1
j_call: TRBJ1-6
cdr3_aa: CASSHAPSNNSPLHF
cdr3_nt: TGTGCCAGCAGCCATGCCCCCAGCAATAATTCACCCCTCCACTTT